Listed below are T cell receptor beta chains from one sample, sequenced in a study of blood T cell repertoires in COVID-19. Using immunoSEQ multiplex PCR, the repertoire was profiled, and TCRdb retains in-frame clones only, with some absent. This repertoire shows some 110,000 clones, around 79% found once; its top ten account for 2% to 3%. The specimen was peripheral blood. The receptors come from a man between 45 and 60 years old with acute or convalescent COVID-19. Each CDR3 is given with its conserved first and last residue. Each record gives: D gene, clone size, V gene, CDR3 length, J gene, CDR3 protein, CDR3 DNA. The D gene is left open where the match is weak. Clone size is shown for a subset of rows, as once, few, many or a class of expanded clone.

>TRBD2|NA|TRBV5-4|14|TRBJ2-1
CASSLAGGGNEQFF
TGTGCCAGCAGCTTAGCGGGAGGTGGGAATGAGCAGTTCTTC
>NA|NA|TRBV11-1|15|TRBJ2-6
CASSPRSSGANVLTF
TGTGCCAGCAGCCCTCGGTCTTCTGGGGCCAACGTCCTGACTTTC
>NA|few|TRBV7-9|14|TRBJ1-3
CASGLGGRGNTIYF
TGTGCCAGCGGCCTAGGGGGGCGAGGAAACACCATATATTTT
>TRBD2|NA|TRBV6-5|15|TRBJ2-7
CASSYGLAGTYEQYF
TGTGCCAGCAGTTACGGACTAGCGGGGACCTACGAGCAGTACTTC
>NA|NA|TRBV6-1|15|TRBJ2-2
CASSEGGRSTGELFF
TGTGCCAGCAGTGAAGGGGGCAGGTCCACCGGGGAGCTGTTTTTT
>TRBD2|NA|TRBV24-1|12|TRBJ2-1
CAIGTNYNEQFF
TGTGCCATCGGGACTAACTACAATGAGCAGTTCTTC
>TRBD2|NA|TRBV27|15|TRBJ2-7
CASSLLTSGSYEQYF
TGTGCCAGCAGTTTATTGACTAGCGGGAGCTACGAGCAGTACTTC
>TRBD1|NA|TRBV5-8|17|TRBJ1-2
CASNRGGAGTGSDGYTF
TGTGCCAGCAATCGGGGCGGAGCCGGGACAGGGAGTGACGGCTACACCTTC
>TRBD2|NA|TRBV6-1|17|TRBJ2-7
CASSVGRIAGGPYEQYF
TGTGCCAGCAGTGTAGGCCGGATAGCGGGAGGGCCCTACGAGCAGTACTTC
>TRBD2|NA|TRBV3-1/TRBV3-2|17|TRBJ2-3
CASSSRAGAPVSDTQYF
TGTGCCAGCAGTTCAAGGGCGGGAGCACCGGTCTCGGATACGCAGTATTTT
>TRBD2|NA|TRBV10-2|14|TRBJ2-1
CASRPGLAVYEQFF
TGCGCCAGCAGACCGGGACTAGCAGTTTATGAGCAGTTCTTC
>NA|NA|TRBV3-1/TRBV3-2|15|TRBJ1-4
CASSQGLPGTGKLFF
TGTGCCAGCAGCCAAGGTCTCCCGGGTACGGGAAAACTGTTTTTT
>NA|NA|TRBV5-1|15|TRBJ2-7
CASSLAVGVGYEQYF
TGCGCCAGCAGCTTGGCCGTAGGGGTGGGCTACGAGCAGTACTTC
>TRBD1|once|TRBV18|16|TRBJ2-3
CASSPLLQGSTDTQYF
TGTGCCAGCTCACCACTTTTACAGGGGAGCACAGATACGCAGTATTTT
>NA|NA|TRBV3-1/TRBV3-2|16|TRBJ1-3
CASSQGFRFSGNTIYF
TGTGCCAGCAGCCAAGGCTTCAGATTCTCTGGAAACACCATATATTTT
>NA|NA|TRBV20-1|14|TRBJ1-2
CSASAKGDTLGYTF
TGCAGTGCTAGTGCCAAGGGGGACACCCTTGGCTACACCTTC
>TRBD2|few|TRBV3-1/TRBV3-2|16|TRBJ2-1
CASSLAASGGFDEQFF
TGTGCCAGCAGCCTCGCCGCTAGCGGGGGCTTCGATGAGCAGTTCTTC
>TRBD1|few|TRBV10-3|13|TRBJ1-2
CAIRKGGPHGYTF
TGTGCCATCAGGAAAGGGGGCCCCCATGGCTACACCTTC
>NA|few|TRBV5-5|13|TRBJ1-1
CASSLVRGIEAFF
TGTGCCAGCAGCTTGGTAAGAGGAATTGAAGCTTTCTTT
>TRBD2|NA|TRBV6-6|12|TRBJ2-7
CASLAGTYEQYF
TGTGCCAGCCTAGCGGGAACCTACGAGCAGTACTTC
>NA|NA|TRBV18|15|TRBJ1-1
CASSLPLGGRAEAFF
TGTGCCAGCTCTCTACCATTGGGGGGACGGGCTGAAGCTTTCTTT
>TRBD1|NA|TRBV19|14|TRBJ1-1
CASSTDREGAEAFF
TGTGCCAGTAGTACGGACAGGGAAGGCGCTGAAGCTTTCTTT
>NA|few|TRBV13|15|TRBJ2-3
CASSPRGSGTDTQYF
TGTGCCAGCAGCCCCCGGGGTAGCGGCACAGATACGCAGTATTTT
>TRBD2|NA|TRBV3-1/TRBV3-2|15|TRBJ2-3
CASSRLAGGEDTQYF
TGTGCCAGCAGTCGACTAGCGGGAGGGGAAGATACGCAGTATTTT
>NA|NA|TRBV12-3/TRBV12-4|13|TRBJ1-6
CASSFELNSPLHF
TGTGCCAGCAGTTTCGAGCTTAATTCACCCCTCCACTTT
>NA|NA|TRBV3-1/TRBV3-2|14|TRBJ2-3
CASSQYFGTDTQYF
TGTGCCAGCAGCCAATATTTCGGCACAGATACGCAGTATTTT
>TRBD1|NA|TRBV24-1|17|TRBJ2-5
CATSDFRGQGAQETQYF
TGTGCCACCAGTGATTTTAGGGGACAGGGGGCCCAGGAGACCCAGTACTTC
>NA|NA|TRBV27|14|TRBJ2-7
CASSFRDKSYEQYF
TGTGCCAGCAGTTTCCGGGACAAATCCTACGAGCAGTACTTC
>TRBD1|few|TRBV19|15|TRBJ1-4
CASSDGQGRIEKLFF
TGTGCCAGTAGTGACGGACAGGGGAGAATTGAAAAACTGTTTTTT
>TRBD2|NA|TRBV5-1|15|TRBJ2-7
CASSLEGGRAAEQYF
TGCGCCAGCAGCTTGGAAGGCGGGAGGGCCGCCGAGCAGTACTTC
>TRBD1|NA|TRBV7-3|15|TRBJ1-6
CASSSTGGNNSPLHF
TGTGCCAGCAGCAGCACAGGGGGGAATAATTCACCCCTCCACTTT
>TRBD2|NA|TRBV9|16|TRBJ2-1
CASSVTGLAGVAEQFF
TGTGCCAGCAGCGTAACCGGACTAGCGGGAGTGGCTGAGCAGTTCTTC
>TRBD2|NA|TRBV6-5|16|TRBJ2-3
CASSSPRGSGKDTQYF
TGTGCCAGCAGTTCCCCCCGGGGTAGCGGGAAAGATACGCAGTATTTT
>NA|NA|TRBV7-8|16|TRBJ2-3
CASSLVQGRATDTQYF
TGTGCCAGCAGCTTAGTGCAGGGCCGTGCCACAGATACGCAGTATTTT
>TRBD1|NA|TRBV11-2|15|TRBJ1-5
CASSLTGGGDQPQHF
TGTGCCAGCAGCTTAACAGGGGGAGGGGATCAGCCCCAGCATTTT
>NA|NA|TRBV2|14|TRBJ2-7
CASSETLVDYEQYF
TGTGCCAGCAGTGAAACCCTAGTGGATTACGAGCAGTACTTC
>NA|NA|TRBV3-1/TRBV3-2|17|TRBJ2-5
CASSQDRGRGHSETQYF
TGTGCCAGCAGCCAAGATCGGGGAAGGGGACATAGCGAGACCCAGTACTTC
>TRBD1|NA|TRBV9|16|TRBJ1-3
CASSALQGMDGNTIYF
TGTGCCAGCAGCGCTCTACAGGGGATGGATGGAAACACCATATATTTT
>NA|NA|TRBV5-6|14|TRBJ1-6
CASSLWQLNSPLHF
TGTGCCAGCAGCTTGTGGCAGTTGAATTCACCCCTCCACTTT
>NA|once|TRBV4-2|16|TRBJ2-7
CASSQEIRRLAYEQYF
TGTGCCAGCAGCCAAGAAATCAGGAGACTAGCCTACGAGCAGTACTTC
>NA|NA|TRBV28|12|TRBJ2-7
CATMGGSYEQYF
TGTGCCACCATGGGAGGTTCCTACGAGCAGTACTTC
>TRBD2|NA|TRBV4-1|16|TRBJ2-7
CASSQGLAGGIWEQYF
TGCGCCAGCAGCCAAGGGTTAGCGGGAGGGATCTGGGAGCAGTACTTC
>TRBD1|NA|TRBV6-5|14|TRBJ2-4
CASRVQGAENIQYF
TGTGCCAGCAGGGTACAGGGGGCCGAAAACATTCAGTACTTC
>NA|once|TRBV5-6|14|TRBJ1-1
CASRRGIFNTEAFF
TGTGCCAGCAGGAGGGGGATTTTTAACACTGAAGCTTTCTTT
>TRBD2|NA|TRBV28|17|TRBJ2-2
CASSLDSGRVRGGELFF
TGTGCCAGCAGTTTAGACAGCGGGAGGGTCCGGGGCGGGGAGCTGTTTTTT
>NA|NA|TRBV1|17|TRBJ2-1
CTSSQDWLAEEYNEQFF
TGCACCAGCAGCCAAGATTGGCTAGCGGAAGAGTACAATGAGCAGTTCTTC
>NA|NA|TRBV27|12|TRBJ2-7
CASRGLSYEQYF
TGTGCCAGCAGGGGACTTTCCTACGAGCAGTACTTC
>TRBD1|few|TRBV7-8|16|TRBJ1-1
CASSLVVGQESTEAFF
TGTGCCAGCAGCTTAGTAGTGGGACAGGAGTCCACTGAAGCTTTCTTT
>NA|NA|TRBV3-1/TRBV3-2|14|TRBJ2-5
CASSETGAGETQYF
TGTGCCAGCAGTGAGACTGGGGCGGGGGAGACCCAGTACTTC
>TRBD1|NA|TRBV7-9|14|TRBJ2-1
CASSFRQGHNEQFF
TGTGCCAGCAGCTTCCGACAGGGGCACAATGAGCAGTTCTTC
>NA|NA|TRBV5-1|13|TRBJ2-5
CASSYRDQETQYF
TGCGCCAGCAGCTACAGGGACCAAGAGACCCAGTACTTC
>TRBD1|NA|TRBV24-1|14|TRBJ2-2
CATSEADRGGELFF
TGTGCCACCAGTGAGGCTGACAGGGGAGGGGAGCTGTTTTTT